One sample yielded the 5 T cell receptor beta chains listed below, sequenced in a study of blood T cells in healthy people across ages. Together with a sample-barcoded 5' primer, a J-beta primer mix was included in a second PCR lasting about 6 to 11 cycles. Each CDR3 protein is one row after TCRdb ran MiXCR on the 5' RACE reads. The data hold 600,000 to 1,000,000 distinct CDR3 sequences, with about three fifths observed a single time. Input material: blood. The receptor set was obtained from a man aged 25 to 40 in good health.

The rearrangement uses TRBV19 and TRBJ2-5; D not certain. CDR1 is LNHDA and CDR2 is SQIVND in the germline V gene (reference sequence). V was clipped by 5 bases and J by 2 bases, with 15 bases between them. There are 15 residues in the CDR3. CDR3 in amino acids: CASSEWRGVQETQYF. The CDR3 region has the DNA TGTGCCAGTAGTGAATGGAGAGGCGTGCAAGAGACCCAGTACTTC.

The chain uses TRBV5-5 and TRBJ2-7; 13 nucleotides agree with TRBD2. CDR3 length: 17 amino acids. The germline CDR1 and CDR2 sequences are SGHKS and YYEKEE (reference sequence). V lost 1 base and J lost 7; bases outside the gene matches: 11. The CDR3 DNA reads TGTGCCAGCAGCTTGCGGTCGGGACTAGCGGGATTGGGGGAGCAGTACTTC. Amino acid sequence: CASSLRSGLAGLGEQYF.

The CDR3 DNA reads TGTGCCAGCAGGGGCTCCGGGACTAGCGGTCTAGATGCCTACGAGCAGTACTTC. Protein product: CASRGSGTSGLDAYEQYF. The chain links TRBV28 to TRBJ2-7, with TRBD2 identical over 11 bases. Germline values: CDR1 MDHEN, CDR2 SYDVKM. Trimming cost V 6 bases and J 2 bases; bases outside gene matches: 15. The CDR3 loop spans 18 amino acids.

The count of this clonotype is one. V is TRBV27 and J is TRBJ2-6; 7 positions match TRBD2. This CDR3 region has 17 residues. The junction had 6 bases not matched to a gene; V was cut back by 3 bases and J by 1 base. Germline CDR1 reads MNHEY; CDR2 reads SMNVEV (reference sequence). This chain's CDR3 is CASSFGPRGSGANVLTF. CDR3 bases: TGTGCCAGCAGTTTCGGTCCGCGGGGGTCTGGGGCCAACGTCCTGACTTTC.

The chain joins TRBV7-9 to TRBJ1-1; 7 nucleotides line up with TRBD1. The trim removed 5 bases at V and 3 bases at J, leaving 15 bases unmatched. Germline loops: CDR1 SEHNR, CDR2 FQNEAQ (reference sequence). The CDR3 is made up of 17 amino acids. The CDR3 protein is CASSGRGLRGWDTEAFF. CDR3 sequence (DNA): TGTGCCAGCAGCGGGAGGGGGCTACGGGGCTGGGACACTGAAGCTTTCTTT.